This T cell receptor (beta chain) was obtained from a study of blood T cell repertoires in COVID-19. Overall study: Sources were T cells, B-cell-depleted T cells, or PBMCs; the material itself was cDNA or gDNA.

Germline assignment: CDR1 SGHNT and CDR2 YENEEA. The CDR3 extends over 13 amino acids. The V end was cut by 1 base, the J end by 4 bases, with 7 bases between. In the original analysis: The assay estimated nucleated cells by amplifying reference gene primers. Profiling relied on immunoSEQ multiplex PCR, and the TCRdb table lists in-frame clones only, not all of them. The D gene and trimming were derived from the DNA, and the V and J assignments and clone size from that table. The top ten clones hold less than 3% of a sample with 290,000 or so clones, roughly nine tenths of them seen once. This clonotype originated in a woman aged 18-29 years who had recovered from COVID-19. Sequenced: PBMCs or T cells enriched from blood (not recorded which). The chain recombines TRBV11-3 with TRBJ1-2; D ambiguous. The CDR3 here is CASSLVSRYGYTF. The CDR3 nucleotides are TGTGCCAGCAGCTTAGTATCGCGCTATGGCTACACCTTC.